Shown below are 32 T cell receptor beta chains from a single sample sequenced in a study of CD8+CD57+ T cells in acquired aplastic anemia. Template material for TCR beta VDJ and CDR3 profiling consisted of genomic DNA. TCRdb re-called the reads with MiXCR, one entry per CDR3 protein. This sample has approximately 180,000 distinct CDR3 sequences, with under 55% found just once. Sequencing involved patients with CD8+CD57+ cell expansion previously shown by flow cytometry. Sample: sorted CD4+, CD8+, or CD8+CD57+ T cells (not recorded which) from PBMCs. Source of these receptors: a human donor with aplastic anemia.

Only one count was recorded for this clonotype. V and J are TRBV29-1 and TRBJ2-7, with D hard to call. This CDR3 region has 12 residues. CDR1 SQVTM and CDR2 ANQGSEA come from the germline V gene. Trimming took off 7 bases at V and 2 bases at J, with 12 bases between the two ends. The CDR3 DNA reads as TGCAGCGCTAAGACTCCAACCTACGAGCAGTACTTC. Translating gives CSAKTPTYEQYF.

A few counts support this clonotype. The chain employs TRBV12-5 and TRBJ2-1, with D tentatively TRBD2 (5 bases). The V gene's germline CDR1 is LGHNT and CDR2 FRNRAP. The CDR3 spans 16 residues. Trimming removed 0 bases at V and 0 bases at J, with 9 bases between. The CDR3 DNA sequence: TGTGCTAGTGGTTTGGTACTAGGGAGCTCCTACAATGAGCAGTTCTTC. Translating gives CASGLVLGSSYNEQFF.

This clonotype was found many times. The genes are TRBV6-2 or TRBV6-3 and TRBJ2-7, with TRBD1 identical over 7 bases. CDR1 and CDR2 (germline): MNHEY, SVGEGT. The CDR3 consists of 15 residues. V was clipped by 6 bases and J by 3 bases; unmatched bases: 11. The CDR3 DNA reads TGTGCCAGCAGCGGAAACAGGGGTTCAGTCTACGAGCAGTACTTC. This codes for CASSGNRGSVYEQYF.

This clonotype was recorded a few times. The chain recombines TRBV15 with TRBJ1-4; TRBD1 is a possible D gene (5 bases). Per the germline V gene, CDR1 is LNHNV and CDR2 is YYDKDF (reference sequence). CDR3 size: 16 residues. The ends were cut back, 8 bases at V and 3 bases at J, with 19 bases in the middle. CDR3: CATSPGRGAANEKLFF. Written as DNA, the CDR3 is TGTGCCACCTCCCCTGGAAGAGGGGCGGCTAATGAAAAACTGTTTTTT.

This clonotype showed up many times. The chain employs TRBV6-1 and TRBJ2-3, with D possibly being TRBD1 (5 bases). The germline V and J ends were trimmed by 7 bases and 1 base, with 15 bases remaining between them. The CDR3 consists of 15 residues. In germline, CDR1 is MNHNS, CDR2 SASEGT. DNA for the CDR3: TGTGCCAGCAAGGCAGGGCAATTGGGCACAGATACGCAGTATTTT. Protein product: CASKAGQLGTDTQYF.

The sample holds a few counts of this clonotype. Mismatch with germline at one junction end may stem from a read error. The J gene is TRBJ1-5, the V gene TRBV20-1, with 8 bases aligning to TRBD1. Germline CDR1 and CDR2: DFQATT and SNEGSKA (reference sequence). This CDR3 is 11 amino acids long. For the CDR3, the DNA is TGCAGTGCTAGATCTGGACAGGGACTAGGCTTT. Translation gives CSARSGQGLGF.

The V gene is TRBV5-1, the J gene TRBJ2-7; D is possibly TRBD1 (5 bases). CDR1 and CDR2 from the germline V gene are SGHRS and YFSETQ. The CDR3 is 13 residues long. V shed 2 bases and J shed 3 bases, with 9 bases lying between them. In DNA form, the CDR3 reads TGCGCCAGCAGCTTTGAAGGGGACTACGAGCAGTACTTC. Its protein product is CASSFEGDYEQYF. Full variable domain (outside the CDR3, taken from reference TRBV5-1 and TRBJ2-7): KAGVTQTPRYLIKTRGQQVTLSCSPISGHRSVSWYQQTPGQGLQFLFEYFSETQRNKGNFPGRFSGRQFSNSRSEMNVSTLELGDSALYLCASSFEGDYEQYFGPGTRLTVT.

The chain has TRBV11-2 and TRBJ1-1; TRBD1 agrees at 7 bases. The CDR3 is 15 residues long. Germline lookup yields CDR1 SGHAT and CDR2 FQNNGV. V shed 5 bases and J 1 base; nucleotides not matched to a gene: 7. The CDR3 sequence: CASSPGGHRNTEAFF. CDR3 coding DNA: TGTGCCAGCAGCCCAGGGGGACACCGGAACACTGAAGCTTTCTTT.

The rearrangement joins TRBV10-3 to TRBJ2-4; 10 bases match TRBD1. Per germline, CDR1 ENHRY and CDR2 SYGVKD. The length of the CDR3 is 13 residues. Trimming took 8 bases from V and 5 from J; bases not matched to a gene: 3. The CDR3 coding sequence is TGTGCCATCGGGACAGGGGATCAAAACATTCAGTACTTC. Amino acids: CAIGTGDQNIQYF.

The chain recombines TRBV3-1 with TRBJ2-3, with TRBD2 as a possible D gene (6 bases). The CDR3 spans 15 residues. The germline gives CDR1 LGHDT, CDR2 YNNKEL (reference sequence). V was shortened by 4 bases and J by 6 bases, with 17 bases between the two germline ends. CDR3 residues: CASSPSGVAEDTQYF. Written as DNA, the CDR3 is TGTGCCAGCAGCCCCTCGGGGGTAGCGGAGGATACGCAGTATTTT.

This clonotype turned up a few times. The J gene is TRBJ2-1, the V gene TRBV18; D is tentatively TRBD1 or TRBD2 (5 bases each). The V end lost 1 base, the J end lost 1 base, and 17 bases lay between the germline ends. The germline gives CDR1 KGHSH, CDR2 LQKENI. The CDR3 runs to 18 residues. The CDR3 sequence: CASSPLTGTKSSYNEQFF. In DNA, the CDR3 is TGTGCCAGCTCACCACTAACGGGGACCAAGAGTTCCTACAATGAGCAGTTCTTC.

The gene calls are TRBV9 and TRBJ2-7; D is unresolved. With 1 base removed from V and 7 bases from J, the gap between germline ends came to 12 bases. The CDR3 length is 13 residues. The germline gives CDR1 SGDLS, CDR2 YYNGEE. In nucleotides, the CDR3 is TGTGCCAGCAGCGTAATAAGCAGCTCGGAGCAGTACTTC. Translating it yields CASSVISSSEQYF.

This chain connects TRBV5-4 to TRBJ2-5; unclear D gene. The length of the CDR3 is 13 residues. Trimming pared 4 bases from V and 5 bases from J, leaving 12 bases between. Germline V gives CDR1 SGHNT, CDR2 YYREEE (reference sequence). In nucleotides, the CDR3 is TGTGCCAGCAGCATCTCGGTCGGGGAGACCCAGTACTTC. Its protein product is CASSISVGETQYF.

About this clonotype itself: One junction end disagrees with the germline gene, perhaps due to a read error. The V and J genes are TRBV20-1 and TRBJ2-7; the D is unclear. The CDR3 is made up of 12 amino acids. Germline lookup yields CDR1 DFQATT and CDR2 SNEGSKA (reference sequence). CDR3 DNA: TGCAGTGCTAGGGGCGGACCCTACGAGCAGCACTTC. This sequence encodes CSARGGPYEQHF.

This clonotype was recorded at least ten times. The genes are TRBV19 and TRBJ2-5; no firm D call. The germline CDR1 and CDR2 sequences are LNHDA and SQIVND (reference sequence). Deletions cut 4 bases from V and 5 bases from J, with 11 bases between. The CDR3 totals 13 residues. For the CDR3, the DNA is TGTGCCAGTAGTACCAACTCCCGCGAGACCCAGTACTTC. Translating gives CASSTNSRETQYF.

As for this clonotype: A much larger clone sits a single nucleotide away, making a read error possible. J is TRBJ2-1 and V is TRBV12-3 or TRBV12-4, with TRBD2 matching over 9 bases. The DNA end favors TRBJ2-7, so the J call may be wrong. This CDR3 region has 15 residues. CDR3 protein: CASSTTGLASNEQYF. Here the CDR3 DNA reads TGTGCCAGCAGTACAACGGGACTAGCTTCCAATGAGCAGTACTTC.

The rearrangement joins TRBV2 to TRBJ1-1; D remains unclear. The CDR3 has 15 amino acids. V shed 3 bases and J shed 1 base, with 12 bases lying between them. Germline V CDR1 and CDR2: SNHLY, FYNNEI. The CDR3 protein is CASSENPRGNTEAFF. The CDR3 bases are TGTGCCAGCAGTGAGAACCCACGGGGGAACACTGAAGCTTTCTTT.

This clonotype occurred once. A clone one base away is much larger, so this may be a read error. This sequence joins TRBV12-3 or TRBV12-4 and TRBJ2-1; a weak D match, TRBD2 (5 bases). The length of the CDR3 is 14 residues. In DNA, the CDR3 is TGTGCCAGCAGTTTAGCCGGGAACAGCAATGAGCAGTCCTTC. It translates to CASSLAGNSNEQSF.

The chain uses TRBV5-1 and TRBJ1-1; 8 bases fit TRBD1. V shed 2 bases, J shed 3 bases, and the junction held 18 bases outside the gene matches. The CDR3 is made up of 19 amino acids. The germline CDR1 and CDR2 sequences are SGHRS and YFSETQ. Here the CDR3 reads CASSLLPLPRTGNDTEAFF. DNA for the CDR3: TGCGCCAGCAGCTTACTCCCCCTTCCCCGGACAGGGAACGACACTGAAGCTTTCTTT.

This clonotype has a count of ten or more. J is TRBJ2-7 and V is TRBV7-9, with 9 positions matching TRBD2. The CDR3 runs to 14 residues. Trimming at V came to 7 bases and at J to 6 bases, leaving 10 bases not matched to a gene. Germline loops: CDR1 SEHNR, CDR2 FQNEAQ (reference sequence). The DNA for the CDR3 is TGTGCCAGCACGGCGGGGGGGCCTCCGCTCGAGCAGTACTTC. Encoded protein: CASTAGGPPLEQYF. The variable domain in full, with the rest retrieved from reference TRBV7-9 and TRBJ2-7, is DTGVSQNPRHKITKRGQNVTFRCDPISEHNRLYWYRQTLGQGPEFLTYFQNEAQLEKSRLLSDRFSAERPKGSFSTLEIQRTEQGDSAMYLCASTAGGPPLEQYFGPGTRLTVT.

This clonotype was counted many times. The rearrangement joins TRBV6-5 to TRBJ1-1; D is ambiguous. The CDR3 contains 13 residues. Germline V gene sequence: CDR1 MNHEY, CDR2 SVGAGI. Trimming took off 6 bases at V and 1 base at J, with 9 bases between the two ends. CDR3 coding DNA: TGTGCCAGCAGCCTATCAAAGAACACTGAAGCTTTCTTT. Amino acid sequence: CASSLSKNTEAFF.

This chain links TRBV15 with TRBJ2-7; tentative D call: TRBD2 (5 bases). This CDR3 region has 14 residues. Deletions cut 5 bases from V and 5 bases from J, with 16 bases between. Per the germline V gene, CDR1 is LNHNV and CDR2 is YYDKDF (reference sequence). The CDR3 region has the DNA TGTGCCACCAGCGAGTCTCGAGGGCGGGACGAGCAGTACTTC. It encodes CATSESRGRDEQYF.

This clonotype was counted many times. V is TRBV5-1 and J is TRBJ1-1, with 7 positions matching TRBD1. CDR3 size: 14 residues. The trim removed 0 bases at V and 3 bases at J, leaving 2 bases unmatched. Germline assignment: CDR1 SGHRS and CDR2 YFSETQ. This CDR3 is CASSLVTGDTEAFF. DNA of the CDR3: TGCGCCAGCAGCTTGGTCACAGGGGACACTGAAGCTTTCTTT. Together with reference TRBV5-1 and TRBJ1-1, the CDR3 gives the full variable domain: KAGVTQTPRYLIKTRGQQVTLSCSPISGHRSVSWYQQTPGQGLQFLFEYFSETQRNKGNFPGRFSGRQFSNSRSEMNVSTLELGDSALYLCASSLVTGDTEAFFGQGTRLTVV.

V usage is TRBV2 and J usage is TRBJ2-2, with D uncertain. This CDR3 spans 14 amino acids. V was pared by 11 bases and J by 3 bases, with 16 bases between. The germline V gene encodes CDR1 SNHLY and CDR2 FYNNEI. This chain's CDR3 is CAGSRAYDTGELFF. Here the CDR3 DNA reads TGTGCCGGTTCACGGGCGTATGACACCGGGGAGCTGTTTTTT.

The sample holds one count of this clonotype. CDR3 bases: TGTGCTAGTGGTTTGGTACCCAATGGGGACCCAAAGGGGTATGGCTACACCTTC. This translates into CASGLVPNGDPKGYGYTF. This chain uses TRBV12-5 with TRBJ1-2; tentatively, D is TRBD1 (5 bases). The V end lost 0 bases, the J end lost 5 bases, and 22 bases lay between the germline ends. The CDR3 extends over 18 amino acids. The germline V gene encodes CDR1 LGHNT and CDR2 FRNRAP.

This clonotype was picked up many times. The rearrangement joins TRBV20-1 to TRBJ2-2, with 12 bases identical to TRBD2. The J segment lost 9 bases and the V segment lost 2 bases, leaving 1 base of the junction unmatched. Germline CDR1 and CDR2: DFQATT and SNEGSKA (reference sequence). The CDR3 is made up of 13 amino acids. The DNA of the CDR3 is TGCAGTGCTAGACTAGCGGGGGGGTGGGAGCTGTTTTTT. Residues: CSARLAGGWELFF.

This clonotype was counted many times. The chain has TRBV11-2 and TRBJ2-1, with a weak D call TRBD2 (5 bases). V was shortened by 5 bases and J by 12 bases, with 14 bases between the two germline ends. This CDR3 spans 12 amino acids. Germline-derived CDR1 and CDR2 are SGHAT and FQNNGV. CDR3 sequence reads: CASSPGSHSQFF. Here the CDR3 DNA reads TGTGCCAGCAGCCCGGGGAGCCATTCGCAGTTCTTC.

The CDR3 region has the DNA TGCGCCAGCAGCCCGAATCCTTACTACGAGCAGTACTTC. Encoded protein: CASSPNPYYEQYF. The V call is TRBV10-2, the J call TRBJ2-7; D gene ambiguous. Per germline, CDR1 WSHSY and CDR2 SAAADI. Deletions cut 6 bases from V and 3 bases from J, with 12 bases between. This CDR3 spans 13 amino acids.

This chain joins TRBV7-6 and TRBJ1-6; no clear D. Deletions cut 1 base from V and 0 bases from J, with 10 bases between. This CDR3 contains 17 residues. CDR1 is SGHVS and CDR2 is FNYEAQ in the germline V gene. CDR3 sequence (DNA): TGTGCCAGCAGCTTAGGCACCCTGAGCTCCTATAATTCACCCCTCCACTTT. Residues: CASSLGTLSSYNSPLHF.

The rearrangement uses TRBV10-2 and TRBJ2-1, with TRBD1 matching over 7 bases. CDR3 length: 17 amino acids. The V segment lost 2 bases and the J segment 3 bases; nucleotides outside the gene matches: 10. Germline lookup yields CDR1 WSHSY and CDR2 SAAADI. The CDR3 sequence: CASSEEGDRGHYNEQFF. The CDR3 DNA sequence: TGCGCCAGCAGTGAGGAGGGGGACAGAGGTCACTACAATGAGCAGTTCTTC.

As to this clonotype: A much larger clone lies one base from this, so it may be a read error. J is TRBJ1-5 and V is TRBV6-5, with 8 bases fitting TRBD1. Germline V gene lookup returns CDR1 MNHEY and CDR2 SVGAGI. This CDR3 region has 15 residues. CDR3 sequence reads: CACSYRQGRDQPQHF. Written as DNA, the CDR3 is TGTGCCTGCAGTTACCGACAGGGGAGGGATCAGCCCCAGCATTTT.

This clonotype occurred many times. The V gene is TRBV20-1, the J gene TRBJ2-3; D possibly corresponds to TRBD2 (5 bases). The CDR3 is 15 residues long. Germline CDR1 DFQATT, CDR2 SNEGSKA (reference sequence). Trimming pared 2 bases from V and 2 bases from J, leaving 14 bases between. CDR3 sequence reads: CSARSQRESTDTQYF. Written as DNA, the CDR3 is TGCAGTGCTAGAAGTCAGAGGGAATCCACAGATACGCAGTATTTT.